These 26 T cell receptor beta chains were all obtained from the same sample, sequenced in a study of blood T cell repertoires in COVID-19. Assay: immunoSEQ multiplex PCR; the TCRdb copy retains only in-frame clones and omits some. The table includes 90,000 to 130,000 clones, about two thirds detected once. Sequenced material: peripheral blood. Receptors originate from a woman aged 40 to 55 with acute or convalescent COVID-19.

This clone was picked up a small number of times. The chain links TRBV2 to TRBJ2-1; the match to TRBD2 covers 11 bases. This CDR3 is built from 15 residues. CDR1 and CDR2 from the germline V gene are SNHLY and FYNNEI. Trimming cost V 6 bases and J 4 bases; bases outside gene matches: 5. The CDR3 DNA follows: TGTGCCAGCAGCGCCGGACTAGCGGGTTACAATGAGCAGTTCTTC. It is translated as CASSAGLAGYNEQFF.

The V and J genes are TRBV3-1 (or the pseudogene TRBV3-2) and TRBJ2-7; the match to TRBD2 covers 7 bases. V lost 1 base and J lost 2; bases outside the gene matches: 8. Germline V gene lookup returns CDR1 LGHDT and CDR2 YNNKEL (reference sequence). This CDR3 spans 16 amino acids. In nucleotides, the CDR3 is TGTGCCAGCAGCCAAGGTGTAGGAGCGGGGACCTACGAGCAGTACTTC. This gives the protein CASSQGVGAGTYEQYF.

The rearrangement joins TRBV5-6 to TRBJ1-2, with 10 bases that match TRBD1. CDR1 and CDR2 from the germline V gene are SGHDT and YYEEEE. J was trimmed by 2 bases and V by 3 bases; bases with no gene match: 4. The CDR3 length is 15 residues. The CDR3 region is CASSSDRGWNYGYTF. The CDR3 nucleotides are TGTGCCAGCAGCTCGGACAGGGGGTGGAACTATGGCTACACCTTC.

A few counts support this clone. The rearrangement joins TRBV6-5 to TRBJ1-1, with 8 bases aligning to TRBD1. With 5 bases clipped from V and 1 base from J, the junction kept 3 bases outside the gene matches. Germline CDR1 is MNHEY and CDR2 is SVGAGI. CDR3 length: 14 amino acids. This CDR3 reads CASSTGQGNTEAFF. CDR3 sequence (DNA): TGTGCCAGCAGTACCGGACAGGGGAACACTGAAGCTTTCTTT.

V gene TRBV5-1 combines with J gene TRBJ2-5; D is perhaps TRBD1 (6 bases). CDR3 length equals 15 residues. CDR1 and CDR2 (germline): SGHRS, YFSETQ. V was pared by 4 bases and J by 4 bases, with 17 bases between. The CDR3 coding sequence is TGCGCCAGCAGCCCAGGCGGACAGACTGGAGAGACCCAGTACTTC. Translating gives CASSPGGQTGETQYF.

The chain combines TRBV5-4 with TRBJ2-2; TRBD1 aligns across 7 bases. Germline lookup yields CDR1 SGHNT and CDR2 YYREEE (reference sequence). This CDR3 has 14 amino acids. V was pared by 4 bases and J by 6 bases, with 6 bases of the junction left unmatched. CDR3 sequence: CASSTTGSAGELFF. CDR3 coding DNA: TGTGCCAGCAGCACGACAGGGTCAGCCGGGGAGCTGTTTTTT.

The J gene is TRBJ1-5, the V gene TRBV2; possible D gene TRBD1, 6 bases. V shed 10 bases and J shed 6 bases, with 16 bases lying between them. CDR1 is SNHLY, CDR2 FYNNEI, per germline. The CDR3 has 13 amino acids. DNA for the CDR3: TGTGCCAATTCTCAGGGGATGGGTCAGCCCCAGCATTTT. Translation: CANSQGMGQPQHF.

In this sample, this clone turned up a few times. This sequence joins TRBV6-2 or TRBV6-3 and TRBJ2-7; D is uncertain. Trimming took 5 bases from V and 0 from J, leaving 14 bases between them. Germline V gives CDR1 MNHEY, CDR2 SVGEGT. The CDR3 runs to 15 residues. The CDR3 protein is CASSGTADSSYEQYF. In DNA, the CDR3 is TGTGCCAGCAGTGGAACGGCGGATAGCTCCTACGAGCAGTACTTC.

This rearrangement joins TRBV7-3 to TRBJ1-1, with a tentative D call TRBD1 (6 bases). The ends were cut back, 5 bases at V and 6 bases at J, with 19 bases in the middle. Germline CDR1 reads SGHTA; CDR2 reads FQGTGA. The CDR3 sequence is 15 residues long. The CDR3 spells CASSRVGGADSEAFF. The CDR3 region has the DNA TGTGCCAGCAGCCGCGTTGGGGGGGCAGATTCTGAAGCTTTCTTT.

The chain joins TRBV6-5 to TRBJ2-3, with 7 positions matching TRBD2. CDR3 length: 15 residues. Germline CDR1 reads MNHEY; CDR2 reads SVGAGI. V was clipped by 8 bases and J by 3 bases; unmatched bases: 11. The CDR3: CASRRGRVSTDTQYF. The CDR3 bases are TGTGCCAGCCGTCGAGGGAGGGTATCGACAGATACGCAGTATTTT.

V and J are TRBV10-3 and TRBJ2-1; 9 nucleotides align to TRBD2. After removal of 6 bases from V and 5 bases from J, the junction contained 8 bases not matched to a gene. The germline CDR1 and CDR2 sequences are ENHRY and SYGVKD. CDR3 length: 15 residues. CDR3 sequence reads: CAISRGSGGHNEQFF. CDR3 sequence (DNA): TGTGCCATCAGCAGGGGTAGCGGGGGACACAATGAGCAGTTCTTC.

The chain employs TRBV11-1 and TRBJ2-7; 7 positions match TRBD1. V lost 3 bases, J lost 9 bases, and 11 bases stayed unmatched. The CDR3 runs to 14 residues. The germline V gene has CDR1 SGHAT and CDR2 FQDESV (reference sequence). The CDR3 nucleotides are TGTGCCAGCAGCTTTGAGAGACAGGGTGGTGTGCAGTACTTC. Encoded protein: CASSFERQGGVQYF.

The chain combines TRBV27 with TRBJ1-2; D gene unclear. V lost 0 bases and J lost 2, with 7 bases in between. This CDR3 contains 14 residues. The germline V gene has CDR1 MNHEY and CDR2 SMNVEV (reference sequence). This chain's CDR3 is CASSLSHNNYGYTF. The DNA for the CDR3 is TGTGCCAGCAGTTTATCGCACAACAACTATGGCTACACCTTC.

The chain combines TRBV3-1 (or the pseudogene TRBV3-2) with TRBJ2-1, with TRBD2 matching over 9 bases. The CDR3 extends over 12 amino acids. J was trimmed by 16 bases and V by 0 bases; bases with no gene match: 4. Per germline, CDR1 LGHDT and CDR2 YNNKEL (reference sequence). CDR3 in DNA: TGTGCCAGCAGCCAAGATGCGGGGGGGCCCTTCTTC. This translates into CASSQDAGGPFF.

The chain joins TRBV4-3 to TRBJ2-1; no definite D call. The germline V gene has CDR1 LGHNA and CDR2 YSLEER. Between the trimmed V and J ends, which lost 4 bases and 5 bases, there was a span of 15 bases. The length of the CDR3 is 15 residues. CDR3 amino acids: CASSPDLLSNNEQFF. The CDR3 bases are TGCGCCAGCAGCCCAGACCTTCTCAGTAACAATGAGCAGTTCTTC.

This chain joins TRBV5-1 and TRBJ1-6; tentatively, D is TRBD1 (6 bases). CDR1 is SGHRS and CDR2 is YFSETQ in the germline V gene. The CDR3 totals 14 residues. V shed 3 bases and J shed 9 bases, with 13 bases lying between them. The CDR3 DNA follows: TGCGCCAGCAGCTCGACCCTACAGGGTTCACCCCTCCACTTT. Translation gives CASSSTLQGSPLHF.

The chain employs TRBV5-4 and TRBJ2-2, with 7 positions matching TRBD2. This CDR3 region has 17 residues. Germline CDR1 is SGHNT and CDR2 is YYREEE (reference sequence). V was clipped by 4 bases and J by 7 bases; unmatched bases: 16. CDR3 residues: CASSLRGEGPKSGELFF. The CDR3 DNA is TGTGCCAGCAGCCTACGGGGGGAGGGACCTAAAAGCGGGGAGCTGTTTTTT.

This rearrangement joins TRBV7-2 to TRBJ1-1; D is possibly TRBD1 (5 bases). Germline V gene lookup returns CDR1 SGHTA and CDR2 FQGNSA. The CDR3 totals 15 residues. The V and J ends lost 8 bases and 3 bases respectively, with 19 bases between them. The CDR3 bases are TGTGCCAGCTGTCCCACAGGCGAACGATACACTGAAGCTTTCTTT. Amino acid sequence: CASCPTGERYTEAFF.

This clone turned up a few times. This chain connects TRBV28 to TRBJ1-2; D might be TRBD1 (6 bases). Germline loops: CDR1 MDHEN, CDR2 SYDVKM. Between the trimmed V and J ends, which lost 7 bases and 3 bases, there was a span of 12 bases. This CDR3 is 13 amino acids long. The CDR3 loop is CASNPTGHYGYTF. The CDR3 region has the DNA TGTGCCAGCAACCCGACAGGCCACTATGGCTACACCTTC.

This clone was seen only once. The chain couples TRBV28 to TRBJ1-3, with D possibly being TRBD1 (5 bases). Trimming took 2 bases from V and 3 from J, leaving 8 bases between them. CDR3 length: 14 residues. Germline lookup yields CDR1 MDHEN and CDR2 SYDVKM. Here the CDR3 reads CASSLPQGGNTIYF. For the CDR3, the DNA is TGTGCCAGCAGTTTACCCCAGGGTGGAAACACCATATATTTT. The entire variable domain, with the rest obtained from reference TRBV28 and TRBJ1-3, is as follows: DVKVTQSSRYLVKRTGEKVFLECVQDMDHENMFWYRQDPGLGLRLIYFSYDVKMKEKGDIPEGYSVSREKKERFSLILESASTNQTSMYLCASSLPQGGNTIYFGEGSWLTVV.

The gene calls are TRBV18 and TRBJ1-3; 9 bases fit TRBD1. CDR1 is KGHSH, CDR2 LQKENI, per germline. The CDR3 sequence is 16 residues long. V shed 3 bases, J shed 0 bases, and the junction held 3 bases outside the gene matches. CDR3 protein: CASSPGQGPSGNTIYF. In DNA, the CDR3 is TGTGCCAGCTCACCGGGACAGGGTCCCTCTGGAAACACCATATATTTT.

This rearrangement joins TRBV4-1 to TRBJ2-5; TRBD1 agrees at 8 bases. There are 17 residues in the CDR3. Germline CDR1 reads MGHRA; CDR2 reads YSYEKL. Germline trimming cut 0 bases from V and 4 bases from J; bases unmatched to any gene: 10. The DNA for the CDR3 is TGCGCCAGCAGCCAAGATCAGGCGACAGGGGCCGTAGAGACCCAGTACTTC. Its protein is CASSQDQATGAVETQYF.

This chain joins TRBV5-1 and TRBJ1-3, with D hard to call. The germline CDR1 and CDR2 sequences are SGHRS and YFSETQ. Trimming took 0 bases from V and 4 from J, leaving 11 bases between them. The CDR3 sequence is 15 residues long. The CDR3 loop is CASSLDPQAGNTIYF. The CDR3 region has the DNA TGCGCCAGCAGCTTGGATCCCCAAGCGGGAAACACCATATATTTT.

This chain connects TRBV5-4 to TRBJ1-6; perhaps TRBD1 as D (6 bases). Between the trimmed V and J ends, which lost 0 bases and 10 bases, there was a span of 8 bases. The CDR3 has 13 residues. CDR1 and CDR2 (germline): SGHNT, YYREEE (reference sequence). The CDR3 DNA follows: TGTGCCAGCAGCTTGGCGGGGGGCTCACCCCTCCACTTT. The encoded protein is CASSLAGGSPLHF.

This clone was found a few times. J is TRBJ1-6 and V is TRBV12-3 or TRBV12-4; D gene uncertain. With 3 bases removed from V and 10 bases from J, the gap between germline ends came to 10 bases. The CDR3 runs to 13 residues. The CDR3 loop reads CASSFSGKSPLHF. Here the CDR3 DNA reads TGTGCCAGCAGTTTCTCGGGGAAGTCACCCCTCCACTTT.

The J gene is TRBJ1-5, the V gene TRBV6-5, with TRBD1 as a possible D gene (5 bases). The CDR3 is 13 residues long. Trimming took off 8 bases at V and 0 bases at J, with 8 bases between the two ends. Germline CDR1 is MNHEY and CDR2 is SVGAGI. The CDR3 DNA reads TGTGCCAGCGGGGGGTATAGCAATCAGCCCCAGCATTTT. Translation gives CASGGYSNQPQHF.